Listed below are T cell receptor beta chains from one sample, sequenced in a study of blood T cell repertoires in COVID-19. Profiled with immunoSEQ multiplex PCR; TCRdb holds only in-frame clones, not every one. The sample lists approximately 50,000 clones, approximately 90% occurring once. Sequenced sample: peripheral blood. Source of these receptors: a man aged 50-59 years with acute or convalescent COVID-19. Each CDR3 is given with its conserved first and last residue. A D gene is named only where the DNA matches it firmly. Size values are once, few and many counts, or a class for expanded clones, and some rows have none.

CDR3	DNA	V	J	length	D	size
CASTPRGDQETQYF	TGTGCCAGCACCCCGCGGGGGGACCAAGAGACCCAGTACTTC	TRBV6-2/TRBV6-3	TRBJ2-5	14	TRBD2	NA
CAWMRRTSYNEQFF	TGTGCCTGGATGAGAAGAACCTCCTACAATGAGCAGTTCTTC	TRBV30	TRBJ2-1	14	NA	NA
CASSLAGGSFEQFF	TGTGCCAGCAGTTTAGCGGGGGGCTCGTTTGAGCAGTTCTTC	TRBV27	TRBJ2-1	14	TRBD2	NA
CAIYFPGQGSYEQFF	TGTGCCATTTATTTCCCGGGACAGGGTAGCTATGAGCAGTTCTTC	TRBV2	TRBJ2-1	15	TRBD1	NA
CASSLGLGVEQFF	TGTGCCAGCAGCCTCGGACTAGGCGTTGAGCAGTTCTTC	TRBV12-3/TRBV12-4	TRBJ2-1	13	TRBD2	NA
CASSLGPGGNNEQYF	TGCGCCAGCAGCTTGGGCCCGGGAGGAAACAACGAGCAGTACTTC	TRBV5-1	TRBJ2-7	15	TRBD2	NA
CASRAGGTDTQYF	TGTGCCAGCAGGGCGGGGGGCACAGATACGCAGTATTTT	TRBV6-5	TRBJ2-3	13	TRBD2	NA
CASSTRGAGTGELFF	TGTGCCAGTAGTACCCGGGGGGCCGGGACCGGGGAGCTGTTTTTT	TRBV19	TRBJ2-2	15	NA	NA
CASSETSGRDNEQFF	TGTGCCAGCTCCGAGACTAGCGGGAGGGACAATGAGCAGTTCTTC	TRBV18	TRBJ2-1	15	TRBD2	NA
CATAGTRKNEQFF	TGTGCCACCGCCGGGACTAGAAAGAACGAGCAGTTCTTC	TRBV24-1	TRBJ2-1	13	TRBD2	NA
CASSFSSGTSTDTQYF	TGTGCCAGCAGCTTCTCTAGCGGAACTAGCACAGATACGCAGTATTTT	TRBV5-6	TRBJ2-3	16	TRBD2	once
CAWRSDDGGNQPQHF	TGTGCCTGGAGGTCGGACGACGGGGGCAATCAGCCCCAGCATTTT	TRBV30	TRBJ1-5	15	NA	NA
CASSPGTSGRNIQYF	TGCGCCAGCAGCCCGGGGACTAGCGGGAGAAACATTCAGTACTTC	TRBV5-1	TRBJ2-4	15	TRBD2	NA
CASSAEGKVGANVLTF	TGTGCCAGCAGCGCCGAGGGAAAGGTTGGGGCCAACGTCCTGACTTTC	TRBV9	TRBJ2-6	16	NA	NA
CASSPQGQGNNSPLHF	TGCGCCAGCAGCCCCCAGGGACAGGGAAATAATTCACCCCTCCACTTT	TRBV5-1	TRBJ1-6	16	TRBD1	once
CASSPGTGIF	TGTGCCAGCAGCCCCGGGACAGGGATTTTT	TRBV7-9	TRBJ1-4	10	TRBD1	NA
CASSVGVGDTDTQYF	TGTGCCAGCAGCGTAGGGGTAGGAGACACAGATACGCAGTATTTT	TRBV9	TRBJ2-3	15	NA	NA
CASSGGPWREQYF	TGTGCCAGCAGTGGCGGCCCCTGGCGCGAGCAGTACTTC	TRBV27	TRBJ2-7	13	NA	NA
CASSLDTSGNTIYF	TGTGCCAGCAGCTTGGACACCTCTGGAAACACCATATATTTT	TRBV5-4	TRBJ1-3	14	NA	NA
CASSLEAGVNYEQYF	TGTGCCAGCAGCTTGGAGGCGGGAGTGAACTACGAGCAGTACTTC	TRBV5-4	TRBJ2-7	15	TRBD2	NA
CASRELAGGLGEQYF	TGTGCCAGCAGAGAGCTAGCGGGAGGGCTAGGCGAGCAGTACTTC	TRBV6-5	TRBJ2-7	15	TRBD2	NA
CASSLSGGASHGYTF	TGTGCCAGCAGTTTATCAGGGGGCGCAAGCCATGGCTACACCTTC	TRBV28	TRBJ1-2	15	TRBD1	once
CATSRGTEAFF	TGTGCCACCAGTCGCGGGACTGAAGCTTTCTTT	TRBV24-1	TRBJ1-1	11	NA	NA
CAWTRKALDTDTQYF	TGTGCCTGGACCCGAAAAGCTCTCGACACAGATACGCAGTATTTT	TRBV30	TRBJ2-3	15	NA	NA
CASSRRDTANTGELFF	TGTGCCAGCAGCCGGAGGGATACAGCGAACACCGGGGAGCTGTTTTTT	TRBV5-6	TRBJ2-2	16	NA	NA
CASSLGTVTNEKLFF	TGTGCCAGCAGCCTTGGGACAGTAACTAATGAAAAACTGTTTTTT	TRBV3-1/TRBV3-2	TRBJ1-4	15	TRBD1	NA
CASSGTGSDTQYF	TGTGCCAGCAGCGGGACAGGGTCCGATACGCAGTATTTT	TRBV7-9	TRBJ2-3	13	TRBD1	NA
CASSSRGNIQYF	TGTGCCAGCAGCTCCCGGGGAAACATTCAGTACTTC	TRBV14	TRBJ2-4	12	NA	NA
CASSSGTGGPEQFF	TGTGCCAGTAGTTCCGGGACAGGGGGTCCTGAGCAGTTCTTC	TRBV19	TRBJ2-1	14	TRBD1	once
CASSERGSGANVLTF	TGTGCCAGCAGCGAAAGGGGCTCTGGGGCCAACGTCCTGACTTTC	TRBV9	TRBJ2-6	15	NA	NA
CASSRNDDTGTGLTGELFF	TGTGCCAGCAGCCGCAACGACGACACCGGGACAGGTCTCACCGGGGAGCTGTTTTTT	TRBV14	TRBJ2-2	19	TRBD1	few
CAWSGASGSFYNEQFF	TGTGCCTGGAGTGGGGCTAGCGGGAGTTTCTACAATGAGCAGTTCTTC	TRBV30	TRBJ2-1	16	TRBD2	NA
CASSRPGLAGDNEQFF	TGTGCCAGCTCACGTCCGGGACTAGCGGGAGACAATGAGCAGTTCTTC	TRBV18	TRBJ2-1	16	TRBD2	NA
CASSFPGPYEQYF	TGTGCCAGCAGCTTTCCAGGCCCCTACGAGCAGTACTTC	TRBV7-9	TRBJ2-7	13	NA	NA
CASSPPWGRSSYNEQFF	TGTGCCAGCTCACCACCGTGGGGCAGAAGCTCCTACAATGAGCAGTTCTTC	TRBV18	TRBJ2-1	17	NA	NA
CASGIGTAYGYTF	TGTGCTAGTGGTATAGGGACAGCCTATGGCTACACCTTC	TRBV12-5	TRBJ1-2	13	TRBD1	NA
CASSSDRFNTEAFF	TGTGCCAGCAGCTCCGACAGGTTCAACACTGAAGCTTTCTTT	TRBV5-4	TRBJ1-1	14	NA	NA
CASSVTSGEEFF	TGTGCCAGCAGCGTGACTAGCGGGGAGGAGTTCTTC	TRBV5-4	TRBJ2-1	12	TRBD2	NA
CASNLARGAQETQYF	TGCGCCAGCAACTTGGCCCGTGGGGCCCAAGAGACCCAGTACTTC	TRBV5-1	TRBJ2-5	15	NA	NA
CASSLGGGSDTQYF	TGTGCCAGCAGCTTGGGCGGGGGTAGCGATACGCAGTATTTT	TRBV6-4	TRBJ2-3	14	TRBD2	NA
CASSGRGTIDLTGELFF	TGTGCCAGCAGCGGACGGGGAACGATCGATCTCACCGGGGAGCTGTTTTTT	TRBV11-2	TRBJ2-2	17	NA	NA
CASSIRAESYPLHF	TGTGCCAGTAGTATCAGGGCGGAGTCCTATCCCCTCCACTTT	TRBV19	TRBJ1-6	14	NA	few
CASADRGSNQPQHF	TGTGCCAGCGCTGACAGGGGGAGCAATCAGCCCCAGCATTTT	TRBV7-9	TRBJ1-5	14	TRBD1	NA
CASSEGDLGTQYF	TGTGCCAGCAGTGAAGGAGATCTAGGGACCCAGTACTTC	TRBV6-1	TRBJ2-5	13	NA	NA
CASSYGGAGQPQHF	TGTGCCAGCAGTTACGGCGGTGCCGGTCAGCCCCAGCATTTT	TRBV6-5	TRBJ1-5	14	NA	NA
CASSASGLPYNEQFF	TGTGCCAGCAGCGCCTCGGGACTACCTTACAATGAGCAGTTCTTC	TRBV9	TRBJ2-1	15	TRBD2	NA
CASSFHWTSGRDTQYF	TGTGCCAGCAGCTTCCACTGGACTAGCGGGCGGGATACGCAGTATTTT	TRBV7-2	TRBJ2-3	16	TRBD2	NA
CASQRVRDKSYEQYF	TGTGCCAGCCAACGAGTCCGGGACAAGTCCTACGAGCAGTACTTC	TRBV2	TRBJ2-7	15	NA	NA
CASSFTGTGIGYTF	TGTGCCAGCAGCTTTACCGGGACAGGGATCGGCTACACCTTC	TRBV7-9	TRBJ1-2	14	TRBD1	NA
CASSFGTSVSGELFF	TGTGCCAGCAGCTTCGGGACTAGCGTGAGCGGGGAGCTGTTTTTT	TRBV7-9	TRBJ2-2	15	TRBD2	few
CASSLARAGANTGELFF	TGTGCCAGCAGCTTAGCGCGTGCGGGAGCGAACACCGGGGAGCTGTTTTTT	TRBV7-8	TRBJ2-2	17	TRBD2	NA
CASSLLPGLADANTGELFF	TGTGCCAGCAGCCTCTTACCGGGACTAGCGGACGCGAACACCGGGGAGCTGTTTTTT	TRBV11-2	TRBJ2-2	19	TRBD2	once
CASRRTGVYEQYF	TGTGCCAGCAGGAGGACAGGGGTCTACGAGCAGTACTTC	TRBV2	TRBJ2-7	13	TRBD1	NA
CASSERAGGNTIYF	TGTGCCAGCAGTGAAAGGGCTGGGGGGAACACCATATATTTT	TRBV28	TRBJ1-3	14	NA	NA
CASSIYLTGGYEQYF	TGTGCCAGTAGTATATACTTAACGGGGGGGTACGAGCAGTACTTC	TRBV19	TRBJ2-7	15	TRBD2	NA
CASSPTGDPLYGYTF	TGTGCCAGCAGCCCGACAGGGGATCCTCTCTATGGCTACACCTTC	TRBV7-9	TRBJ1-2	15	TRBD1	NA
CASSQDIRDYGYTF	TGCGCCAGCAGCCAAGATATCCGGGACTATGGCTACACCTTC	TRBV4-1	TRBJ1-2	14	NA	NA
CASSPFGSRGRRYEQYF	TGTGCCAGCAGCCCTTTTGGGAGTCGCGGGAGGCGGTACGAGCAGTACTTC	TRBV28	TRBJ2-7	17	TRBD2	NA
CASSVETGNPYNEQFF	TGTGCCAGCAGTGTAGAAACAGGGAATCCCTACAATGAGCAGTTCTTC	TRBV2	TRBJ2-1	16	NA	NA